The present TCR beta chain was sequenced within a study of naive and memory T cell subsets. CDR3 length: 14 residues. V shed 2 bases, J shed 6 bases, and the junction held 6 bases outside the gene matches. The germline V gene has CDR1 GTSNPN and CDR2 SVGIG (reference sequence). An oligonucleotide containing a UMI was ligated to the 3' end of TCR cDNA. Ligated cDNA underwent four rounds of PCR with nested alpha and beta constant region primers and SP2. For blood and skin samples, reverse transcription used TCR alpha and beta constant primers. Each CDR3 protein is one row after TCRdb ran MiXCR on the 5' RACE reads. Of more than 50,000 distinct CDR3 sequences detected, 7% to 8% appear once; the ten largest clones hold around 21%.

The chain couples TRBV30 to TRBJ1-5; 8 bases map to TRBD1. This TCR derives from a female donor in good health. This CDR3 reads CAWSPGQGPQPQHF. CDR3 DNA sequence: TGTGCCTGGAGTCCTGGACAGGGCCCTCAGCCCCAGCATTTT. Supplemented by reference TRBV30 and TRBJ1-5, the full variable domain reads SQTIHQWPATLVQPVGSPLSLECTVEGTSNPNLYWYRQAAGRGLQLLFYSVGIGQISSEVPQNLSASRPQDRQFILSSKKLLLSDSGFYLCAWSPGQGPQPQHFGDGTRLSIL.